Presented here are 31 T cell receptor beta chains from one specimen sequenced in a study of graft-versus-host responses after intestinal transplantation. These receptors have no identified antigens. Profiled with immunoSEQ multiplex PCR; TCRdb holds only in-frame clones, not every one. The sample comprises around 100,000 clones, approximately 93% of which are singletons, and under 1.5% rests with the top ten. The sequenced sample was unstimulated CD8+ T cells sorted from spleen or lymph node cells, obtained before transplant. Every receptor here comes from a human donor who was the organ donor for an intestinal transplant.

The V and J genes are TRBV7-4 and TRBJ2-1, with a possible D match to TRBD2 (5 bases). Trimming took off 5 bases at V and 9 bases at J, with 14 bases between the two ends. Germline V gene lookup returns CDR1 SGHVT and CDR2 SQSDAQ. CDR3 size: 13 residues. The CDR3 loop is CASSPTSGFEQFF. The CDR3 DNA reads TGTGCCAGCAGCCCCACAAGCGGATTTGAGCAGTTCTTC.

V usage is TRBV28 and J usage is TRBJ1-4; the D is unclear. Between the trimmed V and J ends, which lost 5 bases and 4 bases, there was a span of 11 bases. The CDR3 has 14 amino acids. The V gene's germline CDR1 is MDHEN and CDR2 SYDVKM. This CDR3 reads CASSHGPFNEKLFF. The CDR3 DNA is TGTGCCAGCAGTCATGGACCTTTTAATGAAAAACTGTTTTTT.

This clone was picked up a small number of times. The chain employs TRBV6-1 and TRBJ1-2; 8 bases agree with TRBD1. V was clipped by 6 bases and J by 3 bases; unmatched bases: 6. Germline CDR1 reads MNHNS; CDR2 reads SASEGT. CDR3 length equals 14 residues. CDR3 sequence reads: CASRGRGQYYGYTF. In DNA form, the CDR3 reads TGTGCCAGCAGAGGCAGGGGGCAGTACTATGGCTACACCTTC.

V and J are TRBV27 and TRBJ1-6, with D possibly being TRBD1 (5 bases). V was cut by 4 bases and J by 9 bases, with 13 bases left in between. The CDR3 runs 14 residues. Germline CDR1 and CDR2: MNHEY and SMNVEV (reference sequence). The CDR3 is CASSSGLAGSPLHF. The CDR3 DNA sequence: TGTGCCAGCAGTTCGGGACTCGCGGGTTCACCCCTCCACTTT.

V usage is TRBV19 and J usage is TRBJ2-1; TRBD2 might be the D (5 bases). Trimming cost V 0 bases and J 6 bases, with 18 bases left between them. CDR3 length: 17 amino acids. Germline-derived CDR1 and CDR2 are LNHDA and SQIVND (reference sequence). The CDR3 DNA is TGTGCCAGTAGTATAGATGTCGCCTCCCGCCGGGGCAATGAGCAGTTCTTC. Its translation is CASSIDVASRRGNEQFF.

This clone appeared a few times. In DNA, the CDR3 is TGTGCCATCAGCCCGCTAGCGGTCCTCTCCTACGAGCAGTACTTC. This sequence encodes CAISPLAVLSYEQYF. The V call is TRBV10-3, the J call TRBJ2-7; 7 bases agree with TRBD2. The CDR3 runs 15 residues. The V gene's germline CDR1 is ENHRY and CDR2 SYGVKD. With V trimmed by 6 bases and J by 0 bases, 8 bases remained unmatched.

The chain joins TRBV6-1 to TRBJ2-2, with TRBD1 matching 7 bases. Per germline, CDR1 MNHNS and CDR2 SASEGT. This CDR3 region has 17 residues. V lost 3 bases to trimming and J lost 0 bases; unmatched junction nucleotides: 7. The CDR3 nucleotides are TGTGCCAGCAGTGATTTCCAGGGACAGTCGAACACCGGGGAGCTGTTTTTT. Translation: CASSDFQGQSNTGELFF.

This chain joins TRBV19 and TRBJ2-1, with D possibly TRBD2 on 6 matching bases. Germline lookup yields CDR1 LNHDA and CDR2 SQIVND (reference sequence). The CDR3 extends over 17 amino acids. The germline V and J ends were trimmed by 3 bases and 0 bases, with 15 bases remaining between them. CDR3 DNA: TGTGCCAGTAGTATCATTAGCGGACCAAGCTCCTACAATGAGCAGTTCTTC. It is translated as CASSIISGPSSYNEQFF.

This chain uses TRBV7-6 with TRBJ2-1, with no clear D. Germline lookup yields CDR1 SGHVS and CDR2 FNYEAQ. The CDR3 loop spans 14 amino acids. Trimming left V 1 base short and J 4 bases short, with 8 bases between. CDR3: CASSLVSFYNEQFF. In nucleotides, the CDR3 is TGTGCCAGCAGCTTAGTGAGCTTTTACAATGAGCAGTTCTTC.

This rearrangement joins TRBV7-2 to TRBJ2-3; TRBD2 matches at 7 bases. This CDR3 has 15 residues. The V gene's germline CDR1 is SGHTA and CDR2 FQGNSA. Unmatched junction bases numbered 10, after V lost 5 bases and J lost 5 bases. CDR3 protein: CASSPGTTEQDTQYF. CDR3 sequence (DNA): TGTGCCAGCAGCCCTGGGACTACAGAACAAGATACGCAGTATTTT.

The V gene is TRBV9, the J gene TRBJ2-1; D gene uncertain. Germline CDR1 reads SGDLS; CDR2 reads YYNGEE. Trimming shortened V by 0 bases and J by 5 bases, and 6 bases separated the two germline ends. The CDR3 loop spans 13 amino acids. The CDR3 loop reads CASSVGLNNEQFF. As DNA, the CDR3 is TGTGCCAGCAGCGTAGGTCTGAACAATGAGCAGTTCTTC.

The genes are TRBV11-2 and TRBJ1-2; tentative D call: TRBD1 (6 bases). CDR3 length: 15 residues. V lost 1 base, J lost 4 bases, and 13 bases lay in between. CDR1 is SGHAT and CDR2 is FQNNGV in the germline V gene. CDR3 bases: TGTGCCAGCAGCTTAGGTCCCACAGGGTCCTATGGCTACACCTTC. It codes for CASSLGPTGSYGYTF.

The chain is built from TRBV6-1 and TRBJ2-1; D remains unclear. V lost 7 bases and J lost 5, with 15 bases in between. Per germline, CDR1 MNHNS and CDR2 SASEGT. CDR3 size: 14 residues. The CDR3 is CASTEWGSHNEQFF. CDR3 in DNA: TGTGCCAGCACCGAGTGGGGATCCCACAATGAGCAGTTCTTC.

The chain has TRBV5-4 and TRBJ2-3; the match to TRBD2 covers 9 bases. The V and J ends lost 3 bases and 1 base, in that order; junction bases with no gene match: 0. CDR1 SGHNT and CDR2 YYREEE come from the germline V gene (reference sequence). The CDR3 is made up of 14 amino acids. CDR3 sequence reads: CASSWTSGTDTQYF. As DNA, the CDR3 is TGTGCCAGCAGCTGGACTAGCGGCACAGATACGCAGTATTTT.

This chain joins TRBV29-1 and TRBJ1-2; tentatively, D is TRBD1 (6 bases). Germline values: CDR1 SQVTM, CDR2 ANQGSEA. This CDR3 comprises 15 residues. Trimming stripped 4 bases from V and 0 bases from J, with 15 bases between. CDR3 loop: CSVVPGAPANYGYTF. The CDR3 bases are TGCAGCGTTGTCCCAGGGGCCCCAGCTAACTATGGCTACACCTTC.

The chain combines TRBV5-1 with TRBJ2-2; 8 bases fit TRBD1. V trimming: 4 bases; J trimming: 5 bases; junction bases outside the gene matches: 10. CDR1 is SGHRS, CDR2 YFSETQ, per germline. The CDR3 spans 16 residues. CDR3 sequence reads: CASSPETGTGTGELFF. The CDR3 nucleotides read TGCGCCAGCAGCCCCGAAACCGGGACAGGTACCGGGGAGCTGTTTTTT.

CDR3 DNA sequence: TGTGCCAGCAGTGTATGGCTAGCCAGCTACGAGCAGTACTTC. Its protein product is CASSVWLASYEQYF. The V and J genes are TRBV6-1 and TRBJ2-5, with D possibly TRBD2 on 5 matching bases. The J call is in doubt because the DNA end fits TRBJ2-7 better. This CDR3 contains 14 residues. The germline gives CDR1 MNHNS, CDR2 SASEGT.

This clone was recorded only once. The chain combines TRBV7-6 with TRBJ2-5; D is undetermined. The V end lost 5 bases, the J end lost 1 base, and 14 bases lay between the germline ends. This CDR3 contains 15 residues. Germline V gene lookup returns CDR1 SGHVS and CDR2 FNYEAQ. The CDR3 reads CASSLLQTPQETQYF. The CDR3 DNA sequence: TGTGCCAGCAGCCTCCTACAGACCCCCCAAGAGACCCAGTACTTC.

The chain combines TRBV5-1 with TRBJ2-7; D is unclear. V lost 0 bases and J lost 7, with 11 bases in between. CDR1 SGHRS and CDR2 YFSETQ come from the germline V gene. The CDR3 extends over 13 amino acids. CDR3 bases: TGCGCCAGCAGCTTGGCTCGTCTCCGGGAGCAGTACTTC. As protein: CASSLARLREQYF. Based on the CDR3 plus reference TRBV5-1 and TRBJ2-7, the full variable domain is KAGVTQTPRYLIKTRGQQVTLSCSPISGHRSVSWYQQTPGQGLQFLFEYFSETQRNKGNFPGRFSGRQFSNSRSEMNVSTLELGDSALYLCASSLARLREQYFGPGTRLTVT.

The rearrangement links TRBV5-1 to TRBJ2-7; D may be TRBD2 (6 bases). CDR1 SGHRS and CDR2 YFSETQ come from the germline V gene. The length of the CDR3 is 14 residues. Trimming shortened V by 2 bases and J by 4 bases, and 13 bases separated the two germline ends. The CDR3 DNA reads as TGCGCCAGCAGCTTCAGAGGGGAGGCGTACGAGCAGTACTTC. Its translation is CASSFRGEAYEQYF.

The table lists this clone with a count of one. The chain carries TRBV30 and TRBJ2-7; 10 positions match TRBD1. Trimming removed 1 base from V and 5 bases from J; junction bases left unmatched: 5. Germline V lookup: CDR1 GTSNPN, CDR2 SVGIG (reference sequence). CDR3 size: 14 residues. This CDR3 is CAWSEVTGGNEQYF. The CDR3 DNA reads TGTGCCTGGAGTGAGGTGACAGGGGGCAACGAGCAGTACTTC.

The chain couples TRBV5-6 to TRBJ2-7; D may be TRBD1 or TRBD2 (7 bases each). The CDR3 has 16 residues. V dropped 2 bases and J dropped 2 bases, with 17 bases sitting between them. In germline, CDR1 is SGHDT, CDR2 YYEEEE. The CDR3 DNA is TGTGCCAGCAGCTTTTCAGCGGGACAGCTTACCTACGAGCAGTACTTC. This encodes CASSFSAGQLTYEQYF.

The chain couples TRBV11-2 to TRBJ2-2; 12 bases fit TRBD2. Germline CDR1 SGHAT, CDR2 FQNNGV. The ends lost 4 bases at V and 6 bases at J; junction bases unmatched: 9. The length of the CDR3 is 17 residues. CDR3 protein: CASSSPTSGRSAGELFF. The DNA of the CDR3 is TGTGCCAGCAGCTCCCCGACTAGCGGGAGATCGGCCGGGGAGCTGTTTTTT. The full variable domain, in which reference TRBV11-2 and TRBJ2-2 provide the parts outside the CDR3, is EAGVAQSPRYKIIEKRQSVAFWCNPISGHATLYWYQQILGQGPKLLIQFQNNGVVDDSQLPKDRFSAERLKGVDSTLKIQPAKLEDSAVYLCASSSPTSGRSAGELFFGEGSRLTVL.

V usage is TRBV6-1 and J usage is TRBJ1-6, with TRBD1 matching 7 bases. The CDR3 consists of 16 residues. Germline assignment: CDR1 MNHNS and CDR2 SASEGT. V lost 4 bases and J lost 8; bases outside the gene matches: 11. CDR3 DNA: TGTGCCAGCAGTGGACCAATACAGGGGTTTGATTCACCCCTCCACTTT. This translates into CASSGPIQGFDSPLHF.

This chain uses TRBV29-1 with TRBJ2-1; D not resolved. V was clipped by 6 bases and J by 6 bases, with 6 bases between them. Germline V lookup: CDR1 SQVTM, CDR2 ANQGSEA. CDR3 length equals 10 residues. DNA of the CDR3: TGCAGCGTCCGTATCAATGAGCAGTTCTTC. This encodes CSVRINEQFF.

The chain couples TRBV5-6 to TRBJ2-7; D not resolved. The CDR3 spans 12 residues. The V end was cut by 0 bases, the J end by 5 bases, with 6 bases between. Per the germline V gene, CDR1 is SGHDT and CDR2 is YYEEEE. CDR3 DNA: TGTGCCAGCAGCTTGGCAGACCACGAGCAGTACTTC. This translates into CASSLADHEQYF.

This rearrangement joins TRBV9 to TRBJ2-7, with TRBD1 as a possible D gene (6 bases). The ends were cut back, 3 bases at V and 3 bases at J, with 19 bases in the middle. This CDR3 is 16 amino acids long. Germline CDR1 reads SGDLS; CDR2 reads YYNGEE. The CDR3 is CASSEYPTGLIYEQYF. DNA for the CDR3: TGTGCCAGCAGCGAGTACCCCACAGGGTTGATCTACGAGCAGTACTTC.

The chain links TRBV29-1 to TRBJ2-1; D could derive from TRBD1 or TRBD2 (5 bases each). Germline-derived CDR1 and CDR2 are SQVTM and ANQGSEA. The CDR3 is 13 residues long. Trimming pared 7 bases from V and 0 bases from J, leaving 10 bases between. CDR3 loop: CSAEGSSYNEQFF. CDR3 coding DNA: TGCAGCGCCGAGGGGAGCTCCTACAATGAGCAGTTCTTC.

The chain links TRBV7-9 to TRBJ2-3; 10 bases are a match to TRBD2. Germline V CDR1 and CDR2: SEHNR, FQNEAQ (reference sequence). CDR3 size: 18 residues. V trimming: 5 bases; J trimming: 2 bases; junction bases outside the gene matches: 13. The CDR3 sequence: CASSTRGPSGGHTDTQYF. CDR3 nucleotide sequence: TGTGCCAGCAGCACTAGAGGGCCTAGCGGGGGACACACAGATACGCAGTATTTT.

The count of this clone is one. The DNA for the CDR3 is TGTGCCAGCAGCTTAACAGCGAACAATGAGCAGTTCTTC. Encoded protein: CASSLTANNEQFF. The chain couples TRBV7-9 to TRBJ2-1; D ambiguous. This CDR3 comprises 13 residues. The V end lost 2 bases, the J end lost 5 bases, and 7 bases lay between the germline ends. Germline CDR1 and CDR2: SEHNR and FQNEAQ (reference sequence).

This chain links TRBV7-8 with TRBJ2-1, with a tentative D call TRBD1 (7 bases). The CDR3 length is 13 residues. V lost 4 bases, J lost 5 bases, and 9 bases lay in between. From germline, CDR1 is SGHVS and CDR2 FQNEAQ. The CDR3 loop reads CASSSGGNNEQFF. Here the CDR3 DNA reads TGTGCCAGCAGCTCAGGGGGGAACAATGAGCAGTTCTTC.